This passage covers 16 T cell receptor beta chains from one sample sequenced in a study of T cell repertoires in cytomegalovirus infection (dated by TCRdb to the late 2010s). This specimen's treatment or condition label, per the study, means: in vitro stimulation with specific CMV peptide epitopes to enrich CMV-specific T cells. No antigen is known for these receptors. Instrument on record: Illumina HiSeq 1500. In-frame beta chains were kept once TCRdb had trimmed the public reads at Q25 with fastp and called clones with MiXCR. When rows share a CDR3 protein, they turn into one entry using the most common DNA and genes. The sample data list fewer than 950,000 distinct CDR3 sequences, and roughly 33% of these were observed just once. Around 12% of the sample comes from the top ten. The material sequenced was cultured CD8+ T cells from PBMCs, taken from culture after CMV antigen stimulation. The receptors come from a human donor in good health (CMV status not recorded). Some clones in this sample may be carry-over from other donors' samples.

The CDR3 protein is CASSLKGMNTGELFF. The CDR3 DNA is TGTGCCAGCAGCTTAAAAGGAATGAACACCGGGGAGCTGTTTTTT. The chain couples TRBV7-6 to TRBJ2-2; D is uncertain. V lost 2 bases to trimming and J lost 1 base, with 8 bases between them. CDR1 is SGHVS and CDR2 is FNYEAQ in the germline V gene. The CDR3 loop spans 15 amino acids.

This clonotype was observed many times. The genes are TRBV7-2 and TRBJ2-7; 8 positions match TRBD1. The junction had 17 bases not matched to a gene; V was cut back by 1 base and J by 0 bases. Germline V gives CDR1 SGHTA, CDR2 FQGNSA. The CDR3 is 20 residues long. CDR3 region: CASSLGLDREPLPISYEQYV. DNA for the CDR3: TGTGCCAGCAGCTTAGGGTTGGACAGGGAACCCCTACCAATCTCCTACGAGCAGTACGTC.

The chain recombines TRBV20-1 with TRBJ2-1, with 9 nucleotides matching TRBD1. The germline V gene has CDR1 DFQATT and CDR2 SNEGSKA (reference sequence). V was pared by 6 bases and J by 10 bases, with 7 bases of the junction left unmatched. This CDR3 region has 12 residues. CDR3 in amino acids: CSADRGVGEQFF. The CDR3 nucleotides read TGCAGTGCCGACAGGGGGGTCGGGGAGCAGTTCTTC.

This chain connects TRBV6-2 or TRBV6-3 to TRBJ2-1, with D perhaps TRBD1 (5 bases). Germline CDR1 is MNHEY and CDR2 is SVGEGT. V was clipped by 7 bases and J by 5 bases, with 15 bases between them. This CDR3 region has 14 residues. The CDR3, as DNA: TGTGCCAGCACTCCGGAAGCCAGGGACAATGAGCAGTTCTTC. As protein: CASTPEARDNEQFF.

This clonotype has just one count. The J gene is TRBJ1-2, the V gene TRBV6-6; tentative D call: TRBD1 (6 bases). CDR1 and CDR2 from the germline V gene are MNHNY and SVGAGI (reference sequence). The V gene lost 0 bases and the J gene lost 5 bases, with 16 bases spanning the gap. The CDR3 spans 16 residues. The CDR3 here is CASSYSIDVGAYGYTF. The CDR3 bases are TGTGCCAGCAGTTACTCGATTGATGTGGGGGCTTATGGCTACACCTTC.

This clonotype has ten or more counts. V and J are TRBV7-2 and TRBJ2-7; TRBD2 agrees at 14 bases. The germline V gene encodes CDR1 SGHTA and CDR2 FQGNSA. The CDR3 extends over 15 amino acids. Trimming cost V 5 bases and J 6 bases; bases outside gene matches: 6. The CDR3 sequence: CASSTSGTSGGEQYV. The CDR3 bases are TGTGCCAGCAGCACCTCCGGGACTAGCGGGGGCGAGCAGTACGTC.

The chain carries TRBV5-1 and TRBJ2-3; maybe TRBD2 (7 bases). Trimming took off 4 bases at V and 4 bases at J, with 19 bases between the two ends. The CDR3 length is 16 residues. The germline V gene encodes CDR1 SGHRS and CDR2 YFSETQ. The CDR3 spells CASSPQAGALPDTQYF. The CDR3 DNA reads TGCGCCAGCAGCCCCCAGGCGGGGGCCCTACCAGATACGCAGTATTTT.

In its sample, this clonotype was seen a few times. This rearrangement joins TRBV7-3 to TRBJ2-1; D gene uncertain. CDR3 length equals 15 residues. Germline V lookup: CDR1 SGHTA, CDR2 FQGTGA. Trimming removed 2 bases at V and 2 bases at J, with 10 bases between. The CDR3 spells CASSLLAPPYNEQFF. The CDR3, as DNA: TGTGCCAGCAGCTTATTAGCACCTCCCTACAATGAGCAGTTCTTC.

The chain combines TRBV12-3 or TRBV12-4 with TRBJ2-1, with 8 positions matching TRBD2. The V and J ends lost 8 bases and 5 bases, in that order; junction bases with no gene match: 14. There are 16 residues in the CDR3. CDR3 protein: CASRPRGGPSHNEQFF. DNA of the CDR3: TGTGCCAGCCGACCCCGGGGGGGGCCCTCTCACAATGAGCAGTTCTTC.

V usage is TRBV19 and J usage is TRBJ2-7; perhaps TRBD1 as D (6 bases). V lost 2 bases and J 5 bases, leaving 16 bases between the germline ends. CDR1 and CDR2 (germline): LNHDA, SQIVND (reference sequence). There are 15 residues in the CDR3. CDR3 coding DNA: TGTGCCAGTAGTATAATTGGCACAGGGTTCAACGAGCAGTACTTC. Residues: CASSIIGTGFNEQYF.

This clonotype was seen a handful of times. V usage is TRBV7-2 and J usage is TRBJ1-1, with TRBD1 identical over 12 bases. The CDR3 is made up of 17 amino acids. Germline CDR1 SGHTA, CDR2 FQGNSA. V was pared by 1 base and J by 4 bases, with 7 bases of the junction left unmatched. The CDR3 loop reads CASSLEGTGGFGTEAFF. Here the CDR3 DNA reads TGTGCCAGCAGCTTAGAGGGGACAGGGGGCTTTGGCACTGAAGCTTTCTTT.

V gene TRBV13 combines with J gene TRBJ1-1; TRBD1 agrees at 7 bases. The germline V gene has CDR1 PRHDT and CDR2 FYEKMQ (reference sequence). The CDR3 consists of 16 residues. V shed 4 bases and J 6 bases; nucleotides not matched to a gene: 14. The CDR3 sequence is CASSWRREGARAEAFF. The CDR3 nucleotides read TGTGCCAGCAGCTGGAGAAGGGAGGGGGCGCGGGCTGAAGCTTTCTTT.

The CDR3 here is CASSLFWDRGEKLFF. In DNA, the CDR3 is TGTGCCAGCAGTTTATTTTGGGACAGGGGTGAAAAACTGTTTTTT. This sequence joins TRBV27 and TRBJ1-4; 10 bases line up with TRBD1. Germline loops: CDR1 MNHEY, CDR2 SMNVEV (reference sequence). The V segment lost 1 base and the J segment 7 bases; nucleotides outside the gene matches: 3. The CDR3 has 15 residues. Full variable domain (rest looked up from reference TRBV27 and TRBJ1-4): EAQVTQNPRYLITVTGKKLTVTCSQNMNHEYMSWYRQDPGLGLRQIYYSMNVEVTDKGDVPEGYKVSRKEKRNFPLILESPSPNQTSLYFCASSLFWDRGEKLFFGSGTQLSVL.

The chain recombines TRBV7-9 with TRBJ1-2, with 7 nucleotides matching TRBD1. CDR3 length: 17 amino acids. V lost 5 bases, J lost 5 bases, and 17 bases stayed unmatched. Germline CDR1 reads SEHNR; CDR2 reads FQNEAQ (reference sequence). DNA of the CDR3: TGTGCCAGCAGCGGCCGGACAGGATCCCAAGCTAGTTATGGCTACACCTTC. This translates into CASSGRTGSQASYGYTF. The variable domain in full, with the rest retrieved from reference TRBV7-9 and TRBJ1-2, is DTGVSQNPRHKITKRGQNVTFRCDPISEHNRLYWYRQTLGQGPEFLTYFQNEAQLEKSRLLSDRFSAERPKGSFSTLEIQRTEQGDSAMYLCASSGRTGSQASYGYTFGSGTRLTVV.

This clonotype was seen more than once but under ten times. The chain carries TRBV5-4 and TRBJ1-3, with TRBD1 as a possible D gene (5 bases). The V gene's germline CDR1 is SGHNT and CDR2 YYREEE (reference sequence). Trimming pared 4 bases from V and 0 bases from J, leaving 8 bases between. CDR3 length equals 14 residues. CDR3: CASSPDISGNTIYF. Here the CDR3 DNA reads TGTGCCAGCAGCCCGGACATCTCTGGAAACACCATATATTTT.

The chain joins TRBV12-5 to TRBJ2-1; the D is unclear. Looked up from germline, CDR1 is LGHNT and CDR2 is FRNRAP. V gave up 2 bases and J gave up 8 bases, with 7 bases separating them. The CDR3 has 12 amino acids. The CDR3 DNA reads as TGTGCTAGTGGTTTGTCGGCTTATGAGCAGTTCTTC. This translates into CASGLSAYEQFF.